The 10 T cell receptor beta chains in this list originate from one sample, sequenced in a study of persistence of HIV-infected CD4 T cells. Sequencing used immunoSEQ version 4 in survey mode. Sequenced by immunoSEQ multiplex PCR; TCRdb stores in-frame clones only, minus some. Among almost 20,000 clones listed, around three fifths were seen once. These receptors have no known antigen. Overlapping HIV-1 Gag 15-mer peptides at 0.85 to 1 ug per peptide per mL were used. CD4+ T cells upregulating both CD40 ligand and CD69 were sorted as responding cells. Sample: CD4+ T cells sorted from PBMCs after 18-hour stimulation, taken from a patient who received antiretroviral therapy. Receptors originate from an adult woman with HIV who was CMV-seropositive.

The chain links TRBV6-1 to TRBJ2-4, with 14 positions matching TRBD2. Germline V gene sequence: CDR1 MNHNS, CDR2 SASEGT. This CDR3 region has 16 residues. The junction had 7 bases not matched to a gene; V was cut back by 4 bases and J by 8 bases. The CDR3 DNA is TGTGCCAGCAGTGGGCTGACTAGCGGGGGGGCAGACATTCAGTACTTC. This gives the protein CASSGLTSGGADIQYF.

The CDR3 nucleotides read TGTGCCAGCAGCACCTCGGGGCGGTCTTTCTTT. Translated, it gives CASSTSGRSFF. The gene calls are TRBV27 and TRBJ1-1; the D gene is possibly TRBD1 (5 bases). V lost 6 bases and J lost 12, with 14 bases in between. CDR3 size: 11 residues. Per germline, CDR1 MNHEY and CDR2 SMNVEV (reference sequence).

The chain combines TRBV5-1 with TRBJ1-1; 7 bases are shared with TRBD1. Per the germline V gene, CDR1 is SGHRS and CDR2 is YFSETQ. V was pared by 0 bases and J by 1 base, with 6 bases of the junction left unmatched. This CDR3 comprises 16 residues. In nucleotides, the CDR3 is TGCGCCAGCAGCTTGGGACCGGGACAGAAGAACACTGAAGCTTTCTTT. Translating gives CASSLGPGQKNTEAFF.

The CDR3 nucleotides read TGTGCCTGGGGGGGTATCCTGGGGGATACGCAGTATTTT. This translates into CAWGGILGDTQYF. The chain is built from TRBV30 and TRBJ2-3; possibly TRBD1 or TRBD2 for D (5 bases each). The CDR3 has 13 residues. Between the trimmed V and J ends, which lost 5 bases and 6 bases, there was a span of 15 bases. Germline assignment: CDR1 GTSNPN and CDR2 SVGIG (reference sequence).

This clone has more than one count but fewer than ten. The V and J genes are TRBV28 and TRBJ2-2; D remains ambiguous. The CDR3 runs 13 residues. The V end lost 3 bases, the J end lost 7 bases, and 9 bases lay between the germline ends. CDR1 and CDR2 (germline): MDHEN, SYDVKM. The CDR3 DNA follows: TGTGCCAGCAGTTTTTTCGTTGGCGGGGAGCTGTTTTTT. Residues: CASSFFVGGELFF. Full variable domain (remainder filled in from reference TRBV28 and TRBJ2-2): DVKVTQSSRYLVKRTGEKVFLECVQDMDHENMFWYRQDPGLGLRLIYFSYDVKMKEKGDIPEGYSVSREKKERFSLILESASTNQTSMYLCASSFFVGGELFFGEGSRLTVL.

This clone is labeled medium-sized (0.01 to 0.1%). This chain uses TRBV27 with TRBJ1-1, with 8 bases matching TRBD1. Trimming at V came to 3 bases and at J to 1 base, leaving 7 bases not matched to a gene. Germline CDR1 is MNHEY and CDR2 is SMNVEV (reference sequence). The CDR3 is 16 residues long. The CDR3 loop is CASSFGRGLGNTEAFF. The CDR3 coding sequence is TGTGCCAGCAGTTTTGGCAGGGGGCTCGGGAACACTGAAGCTTTCTTT.

In its sample, this clone was seen once. This chain uses TRBV2 with TRBJ1-1; D uncertain. V shed 10 bases and J shed 1 base, with 16 bases lying between them. CDR1 is SNHLY, CDR2 FYNNEI, per germline. The CDR3 is 14 residues long. CDR3 nucleotides: TGTGCCATGCAGGTGCGGCAAGCGAACACTGAAGCTTTCTTT. This translates into CAMQVRQANTEAFF.

This clone was observed a handful of times. This chain uses TRBV15 with TRBJ1-4; no clear D. V lost 3 bases, J lost 5 bases, and 7 bases lay in between. CDR1 and CDR2 (germline): LNHNV, YYDKDF (reference sequence). The CDR3 contains 13 residues. The CDR3 protein is CATSRDRNEKLFF. The CDR3 nucleotides read TGTGCCACCAGCAGGGACCGGAATGAAAAACTGTTTTTT. The full variable domain, completed using reference TRBV15 and TRBJ1-4, is DAMVIQNPRYQVTQFGKPVTLSCSQTLNHNVMYWYQQKSSQAPKLLFHYYDKDFNNEADTPDNFQSRRPNTSFCFLDIRSPGLGDTAMYLCATSRDRNEKLFFGSGTQLSVL.

The V call is TRBV2, the J call TRBJ1-4; TRBD1 aligns across 8 bases. Germline V gene lookup returns CDR1 SNHLY and CDR2 FYNNEI. CDR3 length equals 17 residues. V lost 10 bases and J lost 6; bases outside the gene matches: 19. CDR3 in amino acids: CATQPRGRGGLDEKLFF. For the CDR3, the DNA is TGTGCCACCCAACCCAGGGGGCGCGGCGGGCTCGATGAAAAACTGTTTTTT.

V gene TRBV30 combines with J gene TRBJ1-1; D is uncertain. V gave up 5 bases and J gave up 1 base, with 5 bases separating them. This CDR3 is built from 11 residues. CDR1 and CDR2 from the germline V gene are GTSNPN and SVGIG (reference sequence). The CDR3 coding sequence is TGTGCCTGGGAGAGGAACACTGAAGCTTTCTTT. Protein product: CAWERNTEAFF.